A single sample is the source of the 11 T cell receptor beta chains below, sequenced in a study of blood T cells in healthy people across ages. Through a sample-barcoded 5' primer and a J-beta primer mix, a second PCR was run for roughly 7 to 12 cycles. TCRdb ran MiXCR on the 5' RACE reads and lists one entry per CDR3 protein. The table lists around 1.7 million distinct CDR3 sequences, roughly 28% of them singletons, with roughly 8% in the top ten. The sequenced material came from blood. The receptors come from a young woman in good health.

The chain couples TRBV18 to TRBJ2-1; possibly TRBD2 for D (5 bases). The end of the DNA fits TRBJ2-7 better, so the J call may be wrong. CDR3 size: 17 residues. Germline V gene lookup returns CDR1 KGHSH and CDR2 LQKENI. CDR3 DNA sequence: TGTGCCAGCTCACCCAAGCAAGCGGTACTTTCCTACAATGAGCAGTACTTC. It specifies CASSPKQAVLSYNEQYF.

This chain links TRBV7-2 with TRBJ2-1; maybe TRBD2 (6 bases). CDR3 length: 16 amino acids. V was pared by 5 bases and J by 5 bases, with 19 bases between. The V gene's germline CDR1 is SGHTA and CDR2 FQGNSA. The chain's CDR3 is CASSPPGLARHNEQFF. Here the CDR3 DNA reads TGTGCCAGCAGCCCCCCCGGGCTAGCGAGGCACAATGAGCAGTTCTTC. Full variable domain (missing parts from reference TRBV7-2 and TRBJ2-1): GAGVSQSPSNKVTEKGKDVELRCDPISGHTALYWYRQSLGQGLEFLIYFQGNSAPDKSGLPSDRFSAERTGGSVSTLTIQRTQQEDSAVYLCASSPPGLARHNEQFFGPGTRLTVL.

The genes are TRBV28 and TRBJ2-1; 10 bases are a match to TRBD1. The length of the CDR3 is 17 residues. Germline V gene data show CDR1 as MDHEN and CDR2 as SYDVKM. V was clipped by 4 bases and J by 6 bases; unmatched bases: 12. Written as DNA, the CDR3 is TGTGCCAGCAGTTGGATGGGGGGACAGGGGCTTTTCAATGAGCAGTTCTTC. Its translation is CASSWMGGQGLFNEQFF.

On this clonotype itself: Given a much more abundant clone one base away, this may be a read error. The rearrangement joins TRBV7-9 to TRBJ2-6, with 7 bases fitting TRBD1. CDR1 is SEHNR and CDR2 is FQNEAQ in the germline V gene (reference sequence). The CDR3 has 17 amino acids. The CDR3 reads CVSSPGWTGSGANVLTF. Here the CDR3 DNA reads TGTGTCAGCAGCCCCGGTTGGACAGGCTCTGGGGCCAACGTCCTGACTTTC.

The chain joins TRBV10-1 to TRBJ2-7; D possibly uses TRBD1 or TRBD2 (5 bases each). CDR1 WNHNN and CDR2 SYGVQD come from the germline V gene (reference sequence). The CDR3 is 14 residues long. Deletions cut 4 bases from V and 9 bases from J, with 19 bases between. Here the CDR3 reads CASSGRVFGDGQYF. The CDR3 region has the DNA TGCGCCAGCAGTGGACGGGTATTTGGGGACGGGCAGTACTTC.

This clonotype has more than one count but fewer than ten. The chain joins TRBV20-1 to TRBJ1-2; D is uncertain. The CDR3 is 11 residues long. Germline V gene lookup returns CDR1 DFQATT and CDR2 SNEGSKA (reference sequence). Deletions cut 3 bases from V and 7 bases from J, with 9 bases between. This CDR3 reads CSARNGIGYTF. DNA of the CDR3: TGCAGTGCTAGGAACGGCATTGGCTACACCTTC.

This clonotype was seen at least ten times. The genes are TRBV24-1 and TRBJ2-1, with TRBD1 matching over 7 bases. CDR3 size: 16 residues. J gave up 5 bases and V 2 bases, and 8 bases lay outside the gene matches. Germline V lookup: CDR1 KGHDR, CDR2 SFDVKD. Written as DNA, the CDR3 is TGTGCCACCAGTGATTCAACAGGGGTCGGGAACAATGAGCAGTTCTTC. Amino acids: CATSDSTGVGNNEQFF.

This clonotype has a handful of counts. The chain employs TRBV10-3 and TRBJ2-7; TRBD1 agrees at 10 bases. This CDR3 has 17 amino acids. Looked up from germline, CDR1 is ENHRY and CDR2 is SYGVKD. Losses at the gene ends were 8 bases for V and 3 bases for J; bases not matched to a gene: 16. CDR3 bases: TGTGCCATCGGCCGGGACAGGGGTGTGTTTTGCTACTACGAGCAGTACTTC. Amino acids: CAIGRDRGVFCYYEQYF.

The chain joins TRBV9 to TRBJ1-5; D remains ambiguous. The CDR3 is 15 amino acids. Germline V gives CDR1 SGDLS, CDR2 YYNGEE. V lost 1 base to trimming and J lost 1 base, with 9 bases between them. The CDR3 DNA is TGTGCCAGCAGCGTATTCCCCGACAGCAATCAGCCCCAGCATTTT. This encodes CASSVFPDSNQPQHF.

This clonotype was seen only a few times. An end of the junction does not agree with germline; a read error may underlie this. The rearrangement joins TRBV7-2 to TRBJ2-5, with TRBD2 matching 7 bases. Germline CDR1 is SGHTA and CDR2 is FQGNSA. The CDR3 consists of 13 residues. CDR3 nucleotides: TGTGTCAGCAGCTTAGGGGAGGGCGAGACCCAGTACTTC. Its translation is CVSSLGEGETQYF.

On this clonotype: The germline gene is not matched at one end of the junction; a read error may be the cause. The chain employs TRBV9 and TRBJ2-7; 7 nucleotides align to TRBD2. This CDR3 spans 14 amino acids. Germline CDR1 reads SGDLS; CDR2 reads YYNGEE. DNA of the CDR3: TGTACCAGCACTATGGCGGGGGACTACAATGAGCAGTACTTC. Translation: CTSTMAGDYNEQYF.